The next 13 T cell receptor beta chains were all read from a single sample in a study of T-cell reconstitution after alpha-beta-depleted transplantation in children. The TCRbeta library incorporated unique molecular identifiers. TCRdb itself ran the PCR reads through MiXCR, one entry per CDR3 protein. The data contain about 640,000 distinct CDR3 sequences, over 15% of them singletons. The source was PBMCs from the stem cell graft donor, collected from the stem cell graft. The receptor set was obtained from a human donor who donated a stem cell graft to a child with acute myeloid leukemia.

This clonotype was observed a handful of times. J is TRBJ1-2 and V is TRBV7-9; D remains ambiguous. CDR3 length equals 13 residues. V was shortened by 5 bases and J by 8 bases, with 15 bases between the two germline ends. The germline V gene has CDR1 SEHNR and CDR2 FQNEAQ (reference sequence). The CDR3 DNA reads as TGTGCCAGCAGCCCCAGTCATGCGGGAGGCTACACCTTC. Translated, it gives CASSPSHAGGYTF.

Note on this clonotype: A read error is possible here, since a much larger clone lies one base away. This chain links TRBV7-2 with TRBJ2-3, with TRBD1 matching 7 bases. This CDR3 contains 16 residues. V gave up 0 bases and J gave up 6 bases; unmatched junction bases: 9. Germline CDR1 SGHTA, CDR2 FQGNSA. The CDR3 region is CASSLAGTEGADTQYF. In DNA form, the CDR3 reads TGTGCCAGCAGCTTAGCGGGGACAGAGGGCGCGGATACGCAGTATTTT.

This clonotype was recorded at least ten times. The CDR3 region is CSASLVVGGNIQYF. Written as DNA, the CDR3 is TGCAGTGCTAGCCTAGTTGTTGGAGGAAACATTCAGTACTTC. The V and J genes are TRBV20-1 and TRBJ2-4; D might be TRBD2 (5 bases). Germline loops: CDR1 DFQATT, CDR2 SNEGSKA (reference sequence). V lost 3 bases and J 6 bases, leaving 15 bases between the germline ends. The CDR3 totals 14 residues.

At least ten counts were recorded for this clonotype. This sequence joins TRBV20-1 and TRBJ1-6, with no clear D. The CDR3 has 17 amino acids. Germline CDR1 and CDR2: DFQATT and SNEGSKA (reference sequence). The V end was cut by 2 bases, the J end by 0 bases, with 14 bases between. Here the CDR3 DNA reads TGCAGTGCTAGACTCCGACCCTCCGGCTCCTATAATTCACCCCTCCACTTT. Its protein product is CSARLRPSGSYNSPLHF.

About this clonotype: Being one base from a much bigger clone, this may be a read error. The J gene is TRBJ2-2, the V gene TRBV20-1; D unresolved. The V gene's germline CDR1 is DFQATT and CDR2 SNEGSKA (reference sequence). CDR3 length: 13 residues. The CDR3 DNA is TGCAGTGCTAGATTCGGATACACCGTGGAGCTGTTTTTT. This translates into CSARFGYTVELFF.

In its sample, this clonotype was seen many times. The rearrangement uses TRBV20-1 and TRBJ1-2; D remains unclear. Per germline, CDR1 DFQATT and CDR2 SNEGSKA (reference sequence). The V gene lost 0 bases and the J gene lost 5 bases, with 16 bases spanning the gap. The CDR3 sequence is 15 residues long. This chain's CDR3 is CSAREEVPGRYGYTF. The CDR3 DNA reads as TGCAGTGCTAGAGAAGAGGTCCCCGGGCGTTATGGCTACACCTTC.

In its sample, this clonotype was seen many times. The rearrangement links TRBV12-3 or TRBV12-4 to TRBJ1-5; D is unclear. V dropped 7 bases and J dropped 6 bases, with 13 bases sitting between them. The CDR3 has 13 residues. The CDR3 coding sequence is TGTGCCAGCACCCTGGGAGGGAGTCAGCCCCAGCATTTT. As protein: CASTLGGSQPQHF.

This clonotype appeared once. The gene calls are TRBV7-2 and TRBJ2-2; maybe TRBD2 (6 bases). This CDR3 has 16 amino acids. V lost 5 bases and J 4 bases, leaving 17 bases between the germline ends. The germline V gene encodes CDR1 SGHTA and CDR2 FQGNSA. The CDR3 reads CASSPPPPRGTGELFF. Written as DNA, the CDR3 is TGTGCCAGCAGCCCTCCCCCACCGCGGGGCACCGGGGAGCTGTTTTTT.

The chain joins TRBV7-9 to TRBJ2-7; D possibly corresponds to TRBD1 (6 bases). The CDR3 totals 13 residues. In germline, CDR1 is SEHNR, CDR2 FQNEAQ (reference sequence). V was clipped by 4 bases and J by 5 bases, with 12 bases between them. The CDR3 DNA sequence: TGTGCCAGCAGCTCACAGGGCACCCACGAGCAGTACTTC. It translates to CASSSQGTHEQYF.

The J gene is TRBJ2-7, the V gene TRBV6-2 or TRBV6-3, with D hard to call. The CDR3 has 13 amino acids. With 0 bases removed from V and 0 bases from J, the gap between germline ends came to 3 bases. The germline V gene encodes CDR1 MNHEY and CDR2 SVGEGT. This chain's CDR3 is CASSYSSSYEQYF. The DNA of the CDR3 is TGTGCCAGCAGTTACTCTTCCTCCTACGAGCAGTACTTC.

A few counts support this clonotype. The chain is built from TRBV25-1 and TRBJ2-7, with a possible D match to TRBD2 (5 bases). The CDR3 is 12 amino acids. V was cut by 3 bases and J by 5 bases, with 8 bases left in between. The germline CDR1 and CDR2 sequences are MGHDK and SYGVNS. This CDR3 reads CASSEVRDEQYF. DNA of the CDR3: TGTGCCAGCAGTGAGGTGAGGGACGAGCAGTACTTC.

This clonotype was seen ten or more times. The chain has TRBV12-3 or TRBV12-4 and TRBJ1-5, with 7 bases aligning to TRBD1. The CDR3 consists of 18 residues. Trimming took 5 bases from V and 0 from J; bases not matched to a gene: 13. The CDR3 here is CASSVQGTAVNSNQPQHF. CDR3 in DNA: TGTGCCAGCAGTGTCCAAGGGACAGCTGTCAATAGCAATCAGCCCCAGCATTTT.

This clonotype occurred a few times. The rearrangement joins TRBV5-1 to TRBJ1-5; D gene ambiguous. The germline V gene encodes CDR1 SGHRS and CDR2 YFSETQ. The length of the CDR3 is 14 residues. V lost 4 bases, J lost 0 bases, and 8 bases lay in between. The DNA for the CDR3 is TGCGCCAGCAGCACGGGCAGTAGCAATCAGCCCCAGCATTTT. This sequence encodes CASSTGSSNQPQHF. The whole variable domain, filled in from reference TRBV5-1 and TRBJ1-5, reads KAGVTQTPRYLIKTRGQQVTLSCSPISGHRSVSWYQQTPGQGLQFLFEYFSETQRNKGNFPGRFSGRQFSNSRSEMNVSTLELGDSALYLCASSTGSSNQPQHFGDGTRLSIL.